The 23 T cell receptor beta chains below were found in one sample sequenced in a study of regulatory T cells in long-lasting Graves disease. Stated time point: persistent/refractory GD, antithyroid drugs over 5 years with positive TRAb. TCR sequences were obtained from RNA taken from PBMCs. Construction of TCR beta libraries relied on iRepertoire HTBI primers and on Arm-PCR targeting CDR3 regions. TCRdb recomputed calls from the multiplex PCR reads with MiXCR, one row per CDR3 protein. The table shows hundreds of thousands of distinct CDR3 sequences, with 15% to 20% occurring only once. The material was peripheral blood mononuclear cells (PBMCs), obtained when the disease was refractory, from a patient treated with antithyroid drugs. The receptors derive from a female donor with Graves disease.

This clonotype was observed at least ten times. The chain uses TRBV7-3 and TRBJ1-1; TRBD1 matches 7 bases. V dropped 5 bases and J dropped 5; count of bases not matched to a gene: 14. The CDR3 length is 16 residues. CDR1 and CDR2 from the germline V gene are SGHTA and FQGTGA. The CDR3 bases are TGTGCCAGCAGCCTCGACAGGGTGGGGGTTGGGACTGAAGCTTTCTTT. Residues: CASSLDRVGVGTEAFF.

This clonotype was found many times. A junction boundary mismatches the germline segment, possibly from a read error. The chain employs TRBV5-1 and TRBJ2-5; D not resolved. The length of the CDR3 is 14 residues. Germline CDR1 is SGHRS and CDR2 is YFSETQ. CDR3 bases: TGTGCCAGCAGCTTGGGGATGGTGCAAGAGACCCAGTACTTC. Protein: CASSLGMVQETQYF.

This chain connects TRBV30 to TRBJ1-2; a possible D gene is TRBD1 (5 bases). The ends were cut back, 2 bases at V and 4 bases at J, with 14 bases in the middle. There are 14 residues in the CDR3. Germline values: CDR1 GTSNPN, CDR2 SVGIG (reference sequence). In DNA, the CDR3 is TGTGCCTGGAGTCGAGGGACGGGAGCCTATGGCTACACCTTC. This codes for CAWSRGTGAYGYTF.

This clonotype was recorded many times. The V and J genes are TRBV29-1 and TRBJ1-1; D is possibly TRBD1 (6 bases). Germline CDR1 reads SQVTM; CDR2 reads ANQGSEA. The CDR3 runs to 15 residues. V shed 1 base and J shed 8 bases, with 20 bases lying between them. CDR3 region: CSVEVGGATPGEAFF. CDR3 in DNA: TGCAGCGTTGAAGTAGGGGGAGCGACACCCGGGGAAGCTTTCTTT.

The chain is built from TRBV7-9 and TRBJ1-6, with TRBD1 as a possible D gene (6 bases). V gave up 3 bases and J gave up 9 bases, with 12 bases separating them. This CDR3 contains 14 residues. The germline V gene encodes CDR1 SEHNR and CDR2 FQNEAQ (reference sequence). The CDR3 DNA reads as TGTGCCAGCAGCTTCGGACAGTTTGGTTCACCCCTCCACTTT. Its protein product is CASSFGQFGSPLHF.

This clonotype has ten or more counts. The chain is built from TRBV20-1 and TRBJ2-7; tentatively, D is TRBD1 (5 bases). The CDR3 runs 13 residues. With 3 bases removed from V and 2 bases from J, the gap between germline ends came to 11 bases. In germline, CDR1 is DFQATT, CDR2 SNEGSKA (reference sequence). Here the CDR3 DNA reads TGCAGTGCTAGGCAGGGTGCCCCCTACGAGCAGTACTTC. Translating it yields CSARQGAPYEQYF.

Many counts were recorded for this clonotype. J is TRBJ2-6 and V is TRBV6-1; D may correspond to TRBD1 or TRBD2 (5 bases each). CDR3 size: 15 residues. Germline CDR1 reads MNHNS; CDR2 reads SASEGT. V was shortened by 3 bases and J by 2 bases, with 8 bases between the two germline ends. CDR3 protein: CASSERGAGANVLTF. The CDR3 region has the DNA TGTGCCAGCAGTGAGAGGGGAGCTGGGGCCAACGTCCTGACTTTC.

This clonotype occurred a few times. This chain links TRBV10-3 with TRBJ1-6, with TRBD1 identical over 7 bases. There are 17 residues in the CDR3. Losses at the gene ends were 6 bases for V and 7 bases for J; bases not matched to a gene: 15. Per the germline V gene, CDR1 is ENHRY and CDR2 is SYGVKD. The CDR3 region has the DNA TGTGCCATCAGAGGCAAAGGGCCCGGGACAGCAAATTCACCCCTCCACTTT. It yields the protein CAIRGKGPGTANSPLHF.

This chain connects TRBV7-9 to TRBJ2-7; 7 bases fit TRBD1. Trimming at V came to 2 bases and at J to 7 bases, leaving 5 bases not matched to a gene. The germline V gene encodes CDR1 SEHNR and CDR2 FQNEAQ (reference sequence). The CDR3 is 13 amino acids. For the CDR3, the DNA is TGTGCCAGCAGCTTACTTGCACAGGGGGAGCAGTACTTC. As protein: CASSLLAQGEQYF.

The V gene is TRBV20-1, the J gene TRBJ2-3; D ambiguous. V shed 6 bases and J shed 6 bases, with 10 bases lying between them. Germline V gene sequence: CDR1 DFQATT, CDR2 SNEGSKA (reference sequence). The CDR3 runs 11 residues. The CDR3 is CSAGSRDTQYF. CDR3 bases: TGCAGTGCGGGATCCCGGGATACGCAGTATTTT.

The gene calls are TRBV6-9 and TRBJ1-2; TRBD1 matches at 8 bases. The CDR3 sequence is 13 residues long. Germline values: CDR1 MNHGY, CDR2 SVAAGI. Trimming cost V 4 bases and J 5 bases; bases outside gene matches: 3. In DNA form, the CDR3 reads TGTGCCAGCAGTTTGGGACAGGATTATGGCTACACCTTC. Translation gives CASSLGQDYGYTF.

There are a few counts of this clonotype. The chain is built from TRBV20-1 and TRBJ2-5, with 9 bases lining up with TRBD2. The CDR3 is 14 amino acids. CDR1 and CDR2 (germline): DFQATT, SNEGSKA (reference sequence). V lost 1 base, J lost 5 bases, and 5 bases stayed unmatched. The DNA for the CDR3 is TGCAGTGCTAGAGGACCAAGCGGGGGGGAGACCCAGTACTTC. It specifies CSARGPSGGETQYF.

The J gene is TRBJ2-2, the V gene TRBV28; TRBD1 agrees at 7 bases. Per germline, CDR1 MDHEN and CDR2 SYDVKM. The CDR3 sequence is 17 residues long. J gave up 6 bases and V 6 bases, and 16 bases lay outside the gene matches. The CDR3 DNA reads TGTGCCAGCAGCCGGGCTGGGACAGTCGGACGGGCCGGGGAGCTGTTTTTT. Protein: CASSRAGTVGRAGELFF.

This clonotype was seen ten or more times. J is TRBJ2-7 and V is TRBV3-1, with D perhaps TRBD2 (6 bases). CDR1 LGHDT and CDR2 YNNKEL come from the germline V gene (reference sequence). With 0 bases removed from V and 5 bases from J, the gap between germline ends came to 17 bases. The CDR3 loop spans 16 amino acids. The CDR3 coding sequence is TGTGCCAGCAGCCAAGATCCCCAACTAGCTTTGGACGAGCAGTACTTC. It encodes CASSQDPQLALDEQYF.

CDR3 residues: CADLTERETQYF. CDR3 DNA sequence: TGTGCCGATCTGACGGAGAGAGAGACCCAGTACTTC. This chain connects TRBV5-6 to TRBJ2-5; D is ambiguous. V was shortened by 10 bases and J by 4 bases, with 14 bases between the two germline ends. Germline assignment: CDR1 SGHDT and CDR2 YYEEEE. This CDR3 has 12 residues.

In this sample, this clonotype turned up many times. V gene TRBV29-1 combines with J gene TRBJ1-2; D not certain. V was cut by 3 bases and J by 8 bases, with 19 bases left in between. CDR3 size: 14 residues. In germline, CDR1 is SQVTM, CDR2 ANQGSEA. CDR3 amino acids: CSVESAGSFIGYTF. The CDR3 nucleotides read TGCAGCGTTGAGAGCGCGGGTAGTTTTATCGGCTACACCTTC.

V and J are TRBV12-3 or TRBV12-4 and TRBJ1-5; possible D gene TRBD1, 6 bases. V was clipped by 5 bases and J by 1 base, with 12 bases between them. CDR3 length equals 15 residues. DNA for the CDR3: TGTGCCAGCAGTCTACAGGGTGAGAGCAATCAGCCCCAGCATTTT. Amino acid sequence: CASSLQGESNQPQHF.

This clonotype was counted ten times or more. The chain links TRBV6-1 to TRBJ2-5, with D perhaps TRBD1 (7 bases). There are 14 residues in the CDR3. Looked up from germline, CDR1 is MNHNS and CDR2 is SASEGT. V was clipped by 11 bases and J by 2 bases, with 18 bases between them. CDR3 residues: CAGGTASPQETQYF. CDR3 nucleotides: TGTGCCGGGGGGACAGCTTCCCCTCAAGAGACCCAGTACTTC.

In this sample, this clonotype turned up a few times. The chain is built from TRBV7-9 and TRBJ1-1; D not certain. Trimming took 4 bases from V and 0 from J, leaving 9 bases between them. CDR3 length: 14 residues. Germline assignment: CDR1 SEHNR and CDR2 FQNEAQ (reference sequence). CDR3 amino acids: CASSSAQVNTEAFF. The CDR3 nucleotides read TGTGCCAGCAGCTCTGCTCAGGTGAACACTGAAGCTTTCTTT.

This clonotype was observed many times. V gene TRBV7-8 combines with J gene TRBJ1-5, with TRBD1 identical over 7 bases. The junction had 14 bases not matched to a gene; V was cut back by 4 bases and J by 5 bases. There are 17 residues in the CDR3. The V gene's germline CDR1 is SGHVS and CDR2 FQNEAQ. CDR3 bases: TGTGCCAGCAGCTCGACGCCGGGACAGCGACGGGATCAGCCCCAGCATTTT. Amino acid sequence: CASSSTPGQRRDQPQHF.

This clonotype was found a few times. The chain uses TRBV14 and TRBJ2-7, with D perhaps matching TRBD1 (6 bases). The germline V gene has CDR1 SGHDN and CDR2 FVKESK. The V end was cut by 1 base, the J end by 0 bases, with 22 bases between. CDR3 length equals 19 residues. This CDR3 is CASSQVGELGAAHSYEQYF. In nucleotides, the CDR3 is TGTGCCAGCAGCCAAGTTGGGGAATTGGGGGCAGCACACTCCTACGAGCAGTACTTC.

This clonotype came up many times. This chain uses TRBV28 with TRBJ2-7; 9 nucleotides line up with TRBD2. Germline V gives CDR1 MDHEN, CDR2 SYDVKM. Germline trimming cut 6 bases from V and 5 bases from J; bases unmatched to any gene: 23. This CDR3 spans 19 amino acids. The CDR3 region has the DNA TGTGCCAGCAGCCCTCAGACCTGGGGCGGCGGGAGGGCAGGCCACGAGCAGTACTTC. Translating it yields CASSPQTWGGGRAGHEQYF.

This clonotype showed up just a few times. The rearrangement joins TRBV18 to TRBJ1-1; D not certain. This CDR3 has 17 amino acids. The V and J ends lost 2 bases and 3 bases respectively, with 19 bases between them. Germline V gene sequence: CDR1 KGHSH, CDR2 LQKENI. In nucleotides, the CDR3 is TGTGCCAGCTCACCAGCCATCCTAGGCAGTCAATACACTGAAGCTTTCTTT. It yields the protein CASSPAILGSQYTEAFF.